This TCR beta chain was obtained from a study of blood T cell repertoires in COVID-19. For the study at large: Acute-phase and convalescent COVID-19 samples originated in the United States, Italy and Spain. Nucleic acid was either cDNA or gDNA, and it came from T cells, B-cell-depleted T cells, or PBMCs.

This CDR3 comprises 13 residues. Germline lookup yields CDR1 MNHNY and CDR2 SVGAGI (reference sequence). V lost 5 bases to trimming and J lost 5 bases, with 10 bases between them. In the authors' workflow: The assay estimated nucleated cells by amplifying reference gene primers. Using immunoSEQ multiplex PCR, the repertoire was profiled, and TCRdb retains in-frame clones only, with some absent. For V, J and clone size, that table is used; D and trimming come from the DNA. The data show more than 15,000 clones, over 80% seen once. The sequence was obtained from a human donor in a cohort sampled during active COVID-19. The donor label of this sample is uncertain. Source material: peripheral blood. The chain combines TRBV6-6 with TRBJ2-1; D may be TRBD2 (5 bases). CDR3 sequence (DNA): TGTGCCAGCAGTAACCGGGGAAACAATGAGCAGTTCTTC. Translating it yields CASSNRGNNEQFF.